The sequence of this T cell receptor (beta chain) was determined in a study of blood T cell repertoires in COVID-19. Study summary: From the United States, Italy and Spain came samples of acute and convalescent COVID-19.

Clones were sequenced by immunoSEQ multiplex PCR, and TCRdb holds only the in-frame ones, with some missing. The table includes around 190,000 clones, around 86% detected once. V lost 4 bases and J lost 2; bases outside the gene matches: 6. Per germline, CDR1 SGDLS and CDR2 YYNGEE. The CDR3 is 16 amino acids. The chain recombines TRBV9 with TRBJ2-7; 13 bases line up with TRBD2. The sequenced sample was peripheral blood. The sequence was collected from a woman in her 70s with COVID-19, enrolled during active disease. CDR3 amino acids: CASSLGTSGNTYEQYF. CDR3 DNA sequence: TGTGCCAGCAGCCTAGGGACTAGCGGGAATACCTACGAGCAGTACTTC.